The next 22 T cell receptor beta chains were all read from a single sample in a study of CD8 T cell repertoires and HIV-1 epitope variants. Produced via immunoSEQ multiplex PCR; TCRdb's table is partial and in-frame only. Of roughly 5,700 clones in the sample, around 66% are singletons; the top ten hold approximately 40%. The antigens for these receptors are not known. The sample taken for sequencing was cultured CD8+ T cells derived from PBMCs. The receptors originated from a male donor with HIV.

This chain links TRBV5-1 with TRBJ2-5; a weak D match, TRBD2 (7 bases). The CDR3 loop spans 15 amino acids. The germline V and J ends were trimmed by 1 base and 5 bases, with 15 bases remaining between them. From germline, CDR1 is SGHRS and CDR2 YFSETQ. The CDR3 DNA reads as TGCGCCAGCAGCTTGTCCGGGGGGCAAGGGGAGACCCAGTACTTC. This codes for CASSLSGGQGETQYF.

The rearrangement links TRBV5-6 to TRBJ1-2; no clear D gene. There are 12 residues in the CDR3. Germline loops: CDR1 SGHDT, CDR2 YYEEEE. The V and J ends lost 0 bases and 8 bases respectively, with 8 bases between them. The CDR3 DNA is TGTGCCAGCAGCTTGGTAGGGAGCGGCTACACCTTC. Residues: CASSLVGSGYTF.

This sequence joins TRBV5-1 and TRBJ2-7; TRBD1 agrees at 7 bases. The CDR3 is made up of 12 amino acids. V dropped 7 bases and J dropped 7; count of bases not matched to a gene: 8. Germline CDR1 is SGHRS and CDR2 is YFSETQ. CDR3: CASSDRVGEQYF. As DNA, the CDR3 is TGCGCCAGCTCCGACAGGGTGGGGGAGCAGTACTTC.

CDR3 protein: CASSVDEDTQYF. The CDR3 DNA follows: TGTGCCAGCAGCGTGGATGAGGATACGCAGTATTTT. V and J are TRBV9 and TRBJ2-3; D call uncertain. Germline V gives CDR1 SGDLS, CDR2 YYNGEE. The germline V and J ends were trimmed by 2 bases and 6 bases, with 7 bases remaining between them. This CDR3 has 12 amino acids.

In its sample, this clone ranks as large. This chain links TRBV25-1 with TRBJ2-2; 7 bases map to TRBD1. Trimming removed 3 bases from V and 4 bases from J; junction bases left unmatched: 2. Germline CDR1 is MGHDK and CDR2 is SYGVNS. The CDR3 is 14 amino acids. The CDR3 is CASSDGTATGELFF. The CDR3 DNA reads TGTGCCAGCAGTGACGGGACAGCCACCGGGGAGCTGTTTTTT. The full variable domain, in which reference TRBV25-1 and TRBJ2-2 provide the parts outside the CDR3, is EADIYQTPRYLVIGTGKKITLECSQTMGHDKMYWYQQDPGMELHLIHYSYGVNSTEKGDLSSESTVSRIRTEHFPLTLESARPSHTSQYLCASSDGTATGELFFGEGSRLTVL.

About this clone: Germline is not matched at one junction end, which may reflect a read error. Other DNA sequences in the same sample also yield this CDR3. V and J are TRBV28 and TRBJ2-7; D is uncertain. Germline CDR1 and CDR2: MDHEN and SYDVKM. The CDR3 contains 14 residues. Here the CDR3 reads CASRTARSSYEQYF. CDR3 sequence (DNA): TGTGCCAGCAGAACAGCGCGAAGCTCCTATGAGCAGTACTTC.

This chain uses TRBV29-1 with TRBJ2-7; the D gene is possibly TRBD1 (6 bases). Trimming took 4 bases from V and 7 from J, leaving 14 bases between them. The germline V gene has CDR1 SQVTM and CDR2 ANQGSEA. There are 12 residues in the CDR3. CDR3 nucleotides: TGCAGCGTTGTAGGGGGAGAGGGTGAGCAGTACTTC. This sequence encodes CSVVGGEGEQYF.

In its sample, this clone was seen once. V gene TRBV14 combines with J gene TRBJ2-1; D is perhaps TRBD2 (5 bases). This CDR3 is built from 15 residues. The germline V gene has CDR1 SGHDN and CDR2 FVKESK. V shed 4 bases and J shed 2 bases, with 12 bases lying between them. The CDR3 DNA reads as TGTGCCAGCAGCCCGCGCGGGCCCACCTACAATGAGCAGTTCTTC. It yields the protein CASSPRGPTYNEQFF.

V gene TRBV11-2 combines with J gene TRBJ2-7; a weak D match, TRBD2 (6 bases). V was shortened by 1 base and J by 1 base, with 14 bases between the two germline ends. The CDR3 loop spans 16 amino acids. Germline assignment: CDR1 SGHAT and CDR2 FQNNGV. The CDR3 loop is CASSLVGGAESYEQYF. The CDR3 bases are TGTGCCAGCAGCTTAGTCGGGGGAGCAGAATCCTACGAGCAGTACTTC.

This chain uses TRBV7-9 with TRBJ2-2, with a possible D match to TRBD1 (6 bases). The CDR3 totals 14 residues. Trimming removed 2 bases from V and 6 bases from J, with 10 bases in between. The V gene's germline CDR1 is SEHNR and CDR2 FQNEAQ (reference sequence). The CDR3: CASSLLQGPGELFF. The CDR3 DNA is TGTGCCAGCAGCTTATTACAGGGCCCCGGGGAGCTGTTTTTT.

This chain connects TRBV25-1 to TRBJ2-5; 8 bases align to TRBD1. Germline loops: CDR1 MGHDK, CDR2 SYGVNS. The CDR3 runs 16 residues. V was pared by 1 base and J by 2 bases, with 6 bases of the junction left unmatched. The CDR3 nucleotides are TGTGCCAGCAGTGAATTAGTAACAGGGGGGCAAGAGACCCAGTACTTC. Encoded protein: CASSELVTGGQETQYF.

J is TRBJ2-7 and V is TRBV18, with 8 bases fitting TRBD2. Germline CDR1 and CDR2: KGHSH and LQKENI. J was trimmed by 2 bases and V by 6 bases; bases with no gene match: 9. The CDR3 totals 15 residues. The DNA for the CDR3 is TGTGCCAGCTCCAACGGCCCGGGACTAGCCTACGAGCAGTACTTC. This sequence encodes CASSNGPGLAYEQYF.

The chain couples TRBV28 to TRBJ2-5, with a possible D match to TRBD1 (6 bases). The germline gives CDR1 MDHEN, CDR2 SYDVKM. V was clipped by 3 bases and J by 1 base, with 12 bases between them. CDR3 size: 15 residues. The CDR3 coding sequence is TGTGCCAGCAGTTTCCTCGGACAGTCCCAAGAGACCCAGTACTTC. Its protein product is CASSFLGQSQETQYF.

V gene TRBV28 combines with J gene TRBJ2-3, with D perhaps TRBD1 (6 bases). V lost 2 bases and J lost 8, with 17 bases in between. Germline V gene sequence: CDR1 MDHEN, CDR2 SYDVKM. There are 15 residues in the CDR3. The CDR3 region is CASSLRWSGVGTQYF. In DNA, the CDR3 is TGTGCCAGCAGTTTAAGGTGGTCAGGGGTAGGTACGCAGTATTTT.

This sequence joins TRBV19 and TRBJ2-7; tentatively, D is TRBD1 (5 bases). In germline, CDR1 is LNHDA, CDR2 SQIVND (reference sequence). Between the trimmed V and J ends, which lost 5 bases and 2 bases, there was a span of 10 bases. This CDR3 has 13 amino acids. CDR3: CASSDDRPYEQYF. The CDR3 nucleotides read TGTGCCAGTAGTGACGACAGACCCTACGAGCAGTACTTC.

The chain couples TRBV7-9 to TRBJ1-2; TRBD1 is a possible D gene (6 bases). This CDR3 contains 18 residues. V shed 5 bases and J shed 7 bases, with 29 bases lying between them. Germline-derived CDR1 and CDR2 are SEHNR and FQNEAQ (reference sequence). CDR3 sequence reads: CASSDYGGRGLGMRGYTF. In nucleotides, the CDR3 is TGTGCCAGCAGCGATTATGGGGGGCGAGGTTTAGGGATGCGTGGCTACACCTTC.

This chain uses TRBV18 with TRBJ1-1, with D unresolved. The CDR3 covers 15 residues. Germline CDR1 and CDR2: KGHSH and LQKENI. V was cut by 0 bases and J by 3 bases, with 11 bases left in between. This chain's CDR3 is CASSPPGLADTEAFF. CDR3 bases: TGTGCCAGCTCACCACCTGGACTGGCGGACACTGAAGCTTTCTTT.

This chain uses TRBV9 with TRBJ2-7; no clear D. This CDR3 comprises 13 residues. The V end lost 4 bases, the J end lost 0 bases, and 8 bases lay between the germline ends. Germline lookup yields CDR1 SGDLS and CDR2 YYNGEE. The CDR3 is CASSPSSSYEQYF. CDR3 nucleotide sequence: TGTGCCAGCAGCCCTTCGAGCTCCTACGAGCAGTACTTC.

V is TRBV11-3 and J is TRBJ2-7; 7 bases agree with TRBD1. CDR3 size: 12 residues. CDR1 and CDR2 (germline): SGHNT, YENEEA. J was trimmed by 5 bases and V by 6 bases; bases with no gene match: 4. The CDR3 bases are TGTGCCAGCAGTTATACAGGGGACGAGCAGTACTTC. It codes for CASSYTGDEQYF.

The V and J genes are TRBV5-1 and TRBJ1-1; 8 nucleotides match TRBD1. Losses at the gene ends were 0 bases for V and 1 base for J; bases not matched to a gene: 5. This CDR3 region has 16 residues. Germline V gene lookup returns CDR1 SGHRS and CDR2 YFSETQ. The CDR3 nucleotides read TGCGCCAGCAGCTTGGGCGACAGGGGTACGAACACTGAAGCTTTCTTT. Translating it yields CASSLGDRGTNTEAFF. Looking up the rest from reference TRBV5-1 and TRBJ1-1 gives the full variable domain: KAGVTQTPRYLIKTRGQQVTLSCSPISGHRSVSWYQQTPGQGLQFLFEYFSETQRNKGNFPGRFSGRQFSNSRSEMNVSTLELGDSALYLCASSLGDRGTNTEAFFGQGTRLTVV.

The DNA for the CDR3 is TGTGCCAGTAGTATTGGTCAGAACGAGCAGTACTTC. Translated: CASSIGQNEQYF. The chain combines TRBV19 with TRBJ2-7; D not certain. The CDR3 runs 12 residues. Germline assignment: CDR1 LNHDA and CDR2 SQIVND (reference sequence). Deletions cut 3 bases from V and 5 bases from J, with 8 bases between. The full variable domain, in which reference TRBV19 and TRBJ2-7 provide the parts outside the CDR3, is DGGITQSPKYLFRKEGQNVTLSCEQNLNHDAMYWYRQDPGQGLRLIYYSQIVNDFQKGDIAEGYSVSREKKESFPLTVTSAQKNPTAFYLCASSIGQNEQYFGPGTRLTVT.

This clone showed up just a few times. The chain is built from TRBV4-3 and TRBJ1-3; perhaps TRBD1 as D (5 bases). This CDR3 has 16 amino acids. Per the germline V gene, CDR1 is LGHNA and CDR2 is YSLEER. Trimming took off 0 bases at V and 4 bases at J, with 13 bases between the two ends. The CDR3 DNA follows: TGCGCCAGCAGCCAAGAATACAAGGGGATCGGAAACACCATATATTTT. It translates to CASSQEYKGIGNTIYF.